This T cell receptor (beta chain) was found in a study of type 1 and type 2 diabetes patients. Study context: Donors were type 1 diabetes, type 2 diabetes, or nondiabetic controls.

Germline CDR1 reads LNHDA; CDR2 reads SQIVND (reference sequence). The CDR3 is 12 amino acids. Trimming took 2 bases from V and 8 from J, leaving 6 bases between them. Genomic DNA was the PCR template. Amplification of the beta chain CDR3 used 30 forward and 13 reverse multiplex primers. Via MiXCR, TCRdb re-called the multiplex PCR reads, giving one row per CDR3 protein. The data contain about 290,000 distinct CDR3 sequences, roughly 50% of them singletons. Other autoimmune diseases and infections within the past four weeks excluded donors. The sequenced material came from peripheral blood mononuclear cells (PBMCs). The sequence derives from a man between 18 and 29 years old with type 2 diabetes. The chain recombines TRBV19 with TRBJ2-2; D gene uncertain. The CDR3 here is CASSIQAGELFF. The CDR3 coding sequence is TGTGCCAGTAGTATACAGGCGGGGGAGCTGTTTTTT.